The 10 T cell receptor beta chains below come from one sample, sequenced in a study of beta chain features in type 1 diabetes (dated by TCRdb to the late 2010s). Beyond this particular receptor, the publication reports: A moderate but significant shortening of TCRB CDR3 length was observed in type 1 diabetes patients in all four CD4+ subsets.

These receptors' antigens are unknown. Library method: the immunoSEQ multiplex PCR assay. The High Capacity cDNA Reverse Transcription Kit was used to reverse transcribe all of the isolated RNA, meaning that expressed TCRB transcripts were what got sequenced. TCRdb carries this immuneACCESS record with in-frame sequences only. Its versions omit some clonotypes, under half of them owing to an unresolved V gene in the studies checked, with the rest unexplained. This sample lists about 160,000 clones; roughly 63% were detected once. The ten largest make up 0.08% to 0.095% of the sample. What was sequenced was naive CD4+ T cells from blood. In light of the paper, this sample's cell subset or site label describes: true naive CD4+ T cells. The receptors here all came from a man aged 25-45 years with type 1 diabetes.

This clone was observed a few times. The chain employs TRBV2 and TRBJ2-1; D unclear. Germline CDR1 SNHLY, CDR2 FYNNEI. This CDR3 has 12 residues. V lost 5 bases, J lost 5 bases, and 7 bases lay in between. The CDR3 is CASSYQDNEQFF. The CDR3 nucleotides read TGTGCCAGCAGTTACCAGGACAATGAGCAGTTCTTC.

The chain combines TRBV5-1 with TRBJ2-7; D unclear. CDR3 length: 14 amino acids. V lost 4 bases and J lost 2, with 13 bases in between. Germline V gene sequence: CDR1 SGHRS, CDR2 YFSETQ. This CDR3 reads CASSPGRETYEQYF. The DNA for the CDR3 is TGCGCCAGCAGCCCGGGCCGCGAGACCTACGAGCAGTACTTC.

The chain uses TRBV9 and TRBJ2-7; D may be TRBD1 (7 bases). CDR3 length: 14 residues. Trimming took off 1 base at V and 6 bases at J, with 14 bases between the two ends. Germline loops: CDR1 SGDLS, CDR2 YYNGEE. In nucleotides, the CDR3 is TGTGCCAGCAGCGTATCAGGGGGAGGAACCGAGCAGTACTTC. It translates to CASSVSGGGTEQYF.

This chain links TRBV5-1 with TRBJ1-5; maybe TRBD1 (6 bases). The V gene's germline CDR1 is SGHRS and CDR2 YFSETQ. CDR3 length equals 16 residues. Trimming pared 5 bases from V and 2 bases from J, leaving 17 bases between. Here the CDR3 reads CASRGRGLRGNQPQHF. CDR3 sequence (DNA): TGCGCCAGCAGAGGCCGGGGGCTCCGGGGCAATCAGCCCCAGCATTTT.

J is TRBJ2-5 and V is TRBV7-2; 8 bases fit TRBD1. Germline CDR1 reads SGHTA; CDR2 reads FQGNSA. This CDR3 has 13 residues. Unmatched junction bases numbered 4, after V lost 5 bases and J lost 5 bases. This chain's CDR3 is CASSPQGAETQYF. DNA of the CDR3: TGTGCCAGCAGCCCCCAGGGGGCCGAGACCCAGTACTTC.

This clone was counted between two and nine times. The CDR3 loop reads CAWSASKLQYF. CDR3 DNA: TGTGCCTGGAGTGCGTCAAAACTCCAGTACTTC. The V call is TRBV30, the J call TRBJ2-4, with no clear D. V was trimmed by 1 base and J by 13 bases, leaving 11 bases between them. The CDR3 sequence is 11 residues long. Germline V gene sequence: CDR1 GTSNPN, CDR2 SVGIG (reference sequence).

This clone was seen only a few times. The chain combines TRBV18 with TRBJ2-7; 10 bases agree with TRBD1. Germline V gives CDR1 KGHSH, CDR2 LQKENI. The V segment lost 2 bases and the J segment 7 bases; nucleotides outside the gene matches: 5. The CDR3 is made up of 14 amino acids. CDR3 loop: CASSPGTGALEQYF. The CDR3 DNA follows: TGTGCCAGCTCACCAGGGACAGGGGCCTTGGAGCAGTACTTC.

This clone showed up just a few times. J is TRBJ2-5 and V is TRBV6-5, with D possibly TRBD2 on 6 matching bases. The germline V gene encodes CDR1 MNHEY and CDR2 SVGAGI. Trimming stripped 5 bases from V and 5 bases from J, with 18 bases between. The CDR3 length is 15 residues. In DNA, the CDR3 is TGTGCCAGCAGTCCCGGGACTTTTATAGGGGAGACCCAGTACTTC. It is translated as CASSPGTFIGETQYF.

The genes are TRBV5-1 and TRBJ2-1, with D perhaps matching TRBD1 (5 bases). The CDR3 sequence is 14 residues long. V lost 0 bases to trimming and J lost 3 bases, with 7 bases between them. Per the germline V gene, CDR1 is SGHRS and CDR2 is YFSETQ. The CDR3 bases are TGCGCCAGCAGCTTGGACAGGAACTACAATGAGCAGTTCTTC. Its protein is CASSLDRNYNEQFF.

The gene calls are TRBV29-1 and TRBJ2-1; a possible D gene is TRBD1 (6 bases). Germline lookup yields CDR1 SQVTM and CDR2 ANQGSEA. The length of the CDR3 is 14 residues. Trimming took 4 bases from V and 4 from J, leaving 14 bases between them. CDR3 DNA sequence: TGCAGCGTTGGGACAGTAGGGCTTTACAATGAGCAGTTCTTC. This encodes CSVGTVGLYNEQFF.